These 19 T cell receptor beta chains were sequenced from one sample in a study of PD-1 blockade in classical Hodgkin lymphoma. The table came from immunoSEQ multiplex PCR; TCRdb's copy has only in-frame clones and leaves some out. The sample includes roughly 40,000 clones, approximately 64% seen only once; the top ten take over 2.5%. No patient escaped relapse after autologous stem cell transplantation, and brentuximab vedotin exposure varied. The sample was peripheral blood mononuclear cells (PBMCs), taken at baseline. Receptors originate from a human donor with classical Hodgkin lymphoma.

The chain recombines TRBV19 with TRBJ2-5; D is ambiguous. Deletions cut 2 bases from V and 3 bases from J, with 13 bases between. Germline lookup yields CDR1 LNHDA and CDR2 SQIVND (reference sequence). The CDR3 spans 15 residues. This chain's CDR3 is CASSIRKELKETQYF. The CDR3 DNA reads as TGTGCCAGTAGTATAAGGAAGGAGCTCAAAGAGACCCAGTACTTC.

The chain is built from TRBV5-4 and TRBJ2-1; D might be TRBD1 (6 bases). The CDR3 consists of 14 residues. Germline-derived CDR1 and CDR2 are SGHNT and YYREEE (reference sequence). Trimming removed 3 bases from V and 5 bases from J, with 12 bases in between. The CDR3 nucleotides are TGTGCCAGCAGCTCGGGGAACAGGGACAATGAGCAGTTCTTC. Translation gives CASSSGNRDNEQFF.

As to this clone: Germline is not matched at one junction end, which may reflect a read error. This sequence joins TRBV29-1 and TRBJ2-7, with a possible D match to TRBD1 (6 bases). Germline V gene lookup returns CDR1 SQVTM and CDR2 ANQGSEA. There are 14 residues in the CDR3. CDR3 nucleotides: TGCAGCGTAGAAGGGACAACGAGCTCCTACGAGCAGTACTTC. Amino acid sequence: CSVEGTTSSYEQYF.

This rearrangement joins TRBV7-9 to TRBJ2-3; D uncertain. The germline gives CDR1 SEHNR, CDR2 FQNEAQ (reference sequence). V was pared by 7 bases and J by 0 bases, with 14 bases between. CDR3 length equals 15 residues. The CDR3: CASTTQSASTDTQYF. CDR3 nucleotides: TGTGCCAGCACCACACAGTCCGCTAGCACAGATACGCAGTATTTT.

V gene TRBV30 combines with J gene TRBJ2-4, with D tentatively TRBD1 (5 bases). Trimming cost V 5 bases and J 5 bases, with 13 bases left between them. The CDR3 spans 13 residues. Germline values: CDR1 GTSNPN, CDR2 SVGIG (reference sequence). The CDR3 loop reads CAWSQGPQNIQYF. The CDR3 nucleotides are TGTGCCTGGTCCCAGGGTCCGCAAAACATTCAGTACTTC. The full variable domain, its missing parts supplied by reference TRBV30 and TRBJ2-4, is SQTIHQWPATLVQPVGSPLSLECTVEGTSNPNLYWYRQAAGRGLQLLFYSVGIGQISSEVPQNLSASRPQDRQFILSSKKLLLSDSGFYLCAWSQGPQNIQYFGAGTRLSVL.

In this sample, this clone turned up once. The chain recombines TRBV18 with TRBJ2-7, with TRBD1 matching 10 bases. The germline gives CDR1 KGHSH, CDR2 LQKENI. V shed 2 bases and J 5 bases; nucleotides not matched to a gene: 12. The CDR3 covers 17 residues. CDR3 protein: CASSPRVRGTGDNEQYF. CDR3 bases: TGTGCCAGCTCACCAAGGGTTCGTGGGACAGGGGACAACGAGCAGTACTTC.

The table lists this clone with a few counts. The chain has TRBV9 and TRBJ1-1; D is perhaps TRBD1 (5 bases). CDR1 is SGDLS, CDR2 YYNGEE, per germline. The CDR3 runs to 15 residues. V lost 0 bases to trimming and J lost 4 bases, with 13 bases between them. The CDR3 here is CASSVVFRGSTEAFF. In DNA form, the CDR3 reads TGTGCCAGCAGCGTAGTTTTTCGGGGGAGCACTGAAGCTTTCTTT.

J is TRBJ2-1 and V is TRBV7-6; weak D call: TRBD2 (6 bases). Germline values: CDR1 SGHVS, CDR2 FNYEAQ. The CDR3 has 20 amino acids. Trimming left V 5 bases short and J 0 bases short, with 26 bases between. The CDR3 nucleotides read TGTGCCAGCAGCGGTTCCGGGGGAACGGGAGATTTTCGCTCCTACAATGAGCAGTTCTTC. Translating gives CASSGSGGTGDFRSYNEQFF.

This sequence joins TRBV6-5 and TRBJ2-1, with 10 bases that match TRBD2. Germline V CDR1 and CDR2: MNHEY, SVGAGI. The CDR3 contains 15 residues. V shed 3 bases and J 7 bases; nucleotides not matched to a gene: 6. In nucleotides, the CDR3 is TGTGCCAGCAGTTATCCTGCTAGCGGGGGTAATGAGCAGTTCTTC. This codes for CASSYPASGGNEQFF.

V usage is TRBV6-1 and J usage is TRBJ2-5, with D unclear. Deletions cut 6 bases from V and 4 bases from J, with 18 bases between. The CDR3 extends over 15 amino acids. Germline lookup yields CDR1 MNHNS and CDR2 SASEGT. The CDR3 sequence is CASSLKTSPVETQYF. The CDR3 DNA reads as TGTGCCAGCAGCTTAAAAACCTCCCCCGTAGAGACCCAGTACTTC.

The rearrangement uses TRBV30 and TRBJ2-7; the match to TRBD2 covers 8 bases. With 7 bases clipped from V and 4 bases from J, the junction kept 9 bases outside the gene matches. Per germline, CDR1 GTSNPN and CDR2 SVGIG (reference sequence). The CDR3 is made up of 13 amino acids. The CDR3 DNA reads TGTGCCTTGGACGGGACTAGAAAATACGAGCAGTACTTC. Protein sequence: CALDGTRKYEQYF.

This chain links TRBV30 with TRBJ1-5; D not certain. The CDR3 loop spans 12 amino acids. Trimming took off 3 bases at V and 4 bases at J, with 7 bases between the two ends. Germline CDR1 and CDR2: GTSNPN and SVGIG (reference sequence). The CDR3 region has the DNA TGTGCCTGGAGCGGTCCTAATCAGCCCCAGCATTTT. This codes for CAWSGPNQPQHF.

The CDR3 DNA reads TGTGCCAGCAGCCCTCGGGGGCGGTCAACAGTTGATACGCAGTATTTT. Translating it yields CASSPRGRSTVDTQYF. The chain has TRBV7-9 and TRBJ2-3; the D call may be TRBD1 or TRBD2 (6 bases each). Looked up from germline, CDR1 is SEHNR and CDR2 is FQNEAQ (reference sequence). The CDR3 totals 16 residues. The V and J ends lost 5 bases and 6 bases respectively, with 21 bases between them.

This clone was counted only a few times. This rearrangement joins TRBV11-2 to TRBJ2-7; 9 positions agree with TRBD1. Trimming cost V 2 bases and J 2 bases; bases outside gene matches: 7. CDR1 SGHAT and CDR2 FQNNGV come from the germline V gene. This CDR3 is built from 16 residues. This CDR3 is CASSLFGRTGAYEQYF. The CDR3 coding sequence is TGTGCCAGCAGCTTATTCGGAAGGACAGGGGCCTACGAGCAGTACTTC.

The V gene is TRBV4-2, the J gene TRBJ2-1, with D possibly being TRBD1 (5 bases). This CDR3 is built from 17 residues. Trimming stripped 0 bases from V and 8 bases from J, with 20 bases between. In germline, CDR1 is LGHNA, CDR2 YNFKEQ. The chain's CDR3 is CASSQDDLRVSLDEQFF. The DNA for the CDR3 is TGTGCCAGCAGCCAAGATGACCTCAGGGTTAGTTTGGATGAGCAGTTCTTC.

The genes are TRBV5-1 and TRBJ2-5; D not resolved. This CDR3 is built from 14 residues. Germline-derived CDR1 and CDR2 are SGHRS and YFSETQ. Deletions cut 2 bases from V and 1 base from J, with 9 bases between. The CDR3 nucleotides are TGCGCCAGCAGCTTAACAGACCCCCAAGAGACCCAGTACTTC. Its translation: CASSLTDPQETQYF.

This clone was seen a handful of times. This sequence joins TRBV27 and TRBJ1-3; D is ambiguous. Germline loops: CDR1 MNHEY, CDR2 SMNVEV (reference sequence). Trimming left V 6 bases short and J 0 bases short, with 15 bases between. CDR3 size: 16 residues. CDR3 region: CASSSLYRPSGNTIYF. CDR3 DNA: TGTGCCAGCAGCTCCTTGTATCGGCCCTCTGGAAACACCATATATTTT.

The V gene is TRBV10-3, the J gene TRBJ1-2, with D perhaps matching TRBD1 (5 bases). The CDR3 is 15 amino acids. Trimming took off 6 bases at V and 4 bases at J, with 18 bases between the two ends. Germline values: CDR1 ENHRY, CDR2 SYGVKD. Here the CDR3 reads CAISPTGDDAYGYTF. The CDR3 bases are TGTGCCATCAGCCCAACAGGAGACGATGCCTATGGCTACACCTTC.

The chain's CDR3 is CASSFDRGFQETQYF. CDR3 nucleotide sequence: TGCGCCAGCAGCTTTGACAGGGGGTTCCAAGAGACCCAGTACTTC. The chain recombines TRBV5-1 with TRBJ2-5; 9 bases line up with TRBD1. Trimming cost V 2 bases and J 1 base; bases outside gene matches: 3. The CDR3 has 15 amino acids. Per germline, CDR1 SGHRS and CDR2 YFSETQ.